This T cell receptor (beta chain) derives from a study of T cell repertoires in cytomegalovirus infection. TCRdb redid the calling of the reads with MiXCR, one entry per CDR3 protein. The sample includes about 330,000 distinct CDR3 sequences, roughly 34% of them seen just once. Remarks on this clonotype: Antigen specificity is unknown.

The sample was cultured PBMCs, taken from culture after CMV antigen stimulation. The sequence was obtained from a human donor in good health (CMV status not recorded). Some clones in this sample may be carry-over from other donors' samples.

CDR3 bases: TGTGCCAGCAGCTCTTTGGGGCGGGAGACAGATACGCAGTATTTT. Translation: CASSSLGRETDTQYF. The chain links TRBV7-2 to TRBJ2-3; 7 bases align to TRBD2. Germline V gives CDR1 SGHTA, CDR2 FQGNSA. The CDR3 totals 15 residues. Trimming removed 4 bases from V and 3 bases from J; junction bases left unmatched: 7. Combining the CDR3 with reference TRBV7-2 and TRBJ2-3 gives the whole variable domain GAGVSQSPSNKVTEKGKDVELRCDPISGHTALYWYRQSLGQGLEFLIYFQGNSAPDKSGLPSDRFSAERTGGSVSTLTIQRTQQEDSAVYLCASSSLGRETDTQYFGPGTRLTVL.